The TCR beta chain under discussion was sequenced for a study of T cells in Graves' hyperthyroidism and ophthalmopathy. The wider study: Peripheral blood was obtained at initial diagnosis, preceding any treatment.

Remarks on this clonotype: Its antigen is currently unknown.

Those with hyperthyroidism were 18 to 65 years old, newly diagnosed, and ill for under 2 months. It was at first hyperthyroidism diagnosis, before any ophthalmopathy symptoms, that the blood sample was taken. Whole-study results and caveats: Prediction of ophthalmopathy progression came a median around 6.1 months pre-onset.

Trimming cost V 3 bases and J 1 base; bases outside gene matches: 9. Per the germline V gene, CDR1 is MDHEN and CDR2 is SYDVKM. The CDR3 extends over 18 amino acids. It was RNA transcripts that yielded the amplified TCR beta CDR3 regions. During a first-round RT-PCR of the TCR CDR3, the HTBI primer set was used. MiXCR, run by TCRdb on the multiplex PCR reads, gives a single entry per CDR3 protein. The sample has about 130,000 distinct CDR3 sequences, less than 25% seen once. The TCR was taken from a woman aged 45-59 years with Graves' hyperthyroidism that later progressed to Graves' ophthalmopathy. Sequencing was carried out using blood. V gene TRBV28 combines with J gene TRBJ2-3, with TRBD2 matching over 11 bases. The CDR3 bases are TGTGCCAGCAGTTTGGCCTCACTAGCGGGAGAAGGCACAGATACGCAGTATTTT. Residues: CASSLASLAGEGTDTQYF.